The sequence of this T cell receptor (beta chain) was determined in a study of CD8 T cells in ankylosing spondylitis. Broader study findings: A TCR beta motif of eight highly homologous variants appeared characteristic of ankylosing spondylitis blood.

In the case of this clonotype: Its matching antigen is unknown.

Quantitative barcoded 5'-RACE was used to prepare TCR beta libraries. TCRdb reprocessed the 5' RACE reads via MiXCR and lists one record per CDR3 protein. The sample has hundreds of thousands of distinct CDR3 sequences; 25% to 30% are singletons. The CDR3 consists of 15 residues. Trimming shortened V by 3 bases and J by 7 bases, and 19 bases separated the two germline ends. The V gene's germline CDR1 is SQVTM and CDR2 ANQGSEA. This receptor was identified in a male donor with ankylosing spondylitis. The sample consisted of blood, either unsorted or a sorted T cell fraction (not recorded which). V usage is TRBV29-1 and J usage is TRBJ2-1; D is tentatively TRBD1 or TRBD2 (5 bases each). CDR3 amino acids: CSVEPRDREWNEQFF. CDR3 nucleotides: TGCAGCGTTGAGCCTAGGGACCGCGAGTGGAATGAGCAGTTCTTC.